Shown below are 24 T cell receptor beta chains from a single sample sequenced in a study of shared clonotypes between healthy human individuals. Clones were sequenced by immunoSEQ multiplex PCR, and TCRdb holds only the in-frame ones, with some missing. The sample has over a million clones; about 76% are singletons. Sequences were obtained from memory CD4+ T cells sorted from blood. Subset specified: CD45RA-negative fraction. The source is a man between 18 and 29 years old in good health.

The V call is TRBV4-2, the J call TRBJ2-7; 7 bases align to TRBD2. V was pared by 1 base and J by 7 bases, with 10 bases of the junction left unmatched. The CDR3 length is 15 residues. Germline lookup yields CDR1 LGHNA and CDR2 YNFKEQ. The CDR3 DNA sequence: TGTGCCAGCAGCCAAGCGGTGCGGGAGTCTGGGGAGCAGTACTTC. This sequence encodes CASSQAVRESGEQYF.

The chain is built from TRBV9 and TRBJ2-1, with D perhaps TRBD1 (5 bases). Trimming took off 0 bases at V and 0 bases at J, with 7 bases between the two ends. Germline-derived CDR1 and CDR2 are SGDLS and YYNGEE. The CDR3 runs 15 residues. CDR3 protein: CASSVEGASYNEQFF. CDR3 DNA sequence: TGTGCCAGCAGCGTAGAAGGGGCCTCCTACAATGAGCAGTTCTTC.

V is TRBV6-6 and J is TRBJ1-2; 9 bases align to TRBD1. The germline CDR1 and CDR2 sequences are MNHNY and SVGAGI (reference sequence). There are 14 residues in the CDR3. V lost 5 bases and J lost 8; bases outside the gene matches: 9. The CDR3 protein is CASSGPGQGSGYTF. In nucleotides, the CDR3 is TGTGCCAGCAGTGGCCCAGGACAGGGGAGCGGCTACACCTTC.

This clone was seen just once. V is TRBV20-1 and J is TRBJ2-1; D perhaps matches TRBD2 (5 bases). Per the germline V gene, CDR1 is DFQATT and CDR2 is SNEGSKA (reference sequence). V lost 3 bases to trimming and J lost 12 bases, with 12 bases between them. CDR3 size: 11 residues. The CDR3 nucleotides read TGCAGTGCTAGGAGGGCCGAAGGGCAGTTCTTC. Protein: CSARRAEGQFF.

The J gene is TRBJ2-6, the V gene TRBV4-2; 8 bases fit TRBD1. CDR3 length: 20 amino acids. From germline, CDR1 is LGHNA and CDR2 YNFKEQ. J lost 0 bases, V lost 0 bases, and 10 bases had no gene match. CDR3 protein: CASSQEGLGDRFSGANVLTF. The DNA for the CDR3 is TGTGCCAGCAGCCAAGAGGGCCTCGGGGACAGGTTCTCTGGGGCCAACGTCCTGACTTTC.

This clone was observed a few times. The rearrangement uses TRBV10-1 and TRBJ2-2, with 8 bases matching TRBD2. The CDR3 contains 17 residues. Per the germline V gene, CDR1 is WNHNN and CDR2 is SYGVQD (reference sequence). V gave up 0 bases and J gave up 1 base; unmatched junction bases: 4. CDR3 in DNA: TGCGCCAGCAGTGAGTCTATGGCGGGAGGGAACACCGGGGAGCTGTTTTTT. Its translation is CASSESMAGGNTGELFF.

The J gene is TRBJ2-1, the V gene TRBV7-2; D is unclear. Germline V gives CDR1 SGHTA, CDR2 FQGNSA. The CDR3 extends over 11 amino acids. V was cut by 4 bases and J by 7 bases, with 5 bases left in between. CDR3 protein: CASSWRNEQFF. The CDR3, as DNA: TGTGCCAGCAGCTGGCGTAATGAGCAGTTCTTC.

This chain connects TRBV2 to TRBJ2-1; 8 nucleotides line up with TRBD2. CDR1 and CDR2 (germline): SNHLY, FYNNEI. This CDR3 is built from 15 residues. The ends lost 6 bases at V and 3 bases at J; junction bases unmatched: 7. The CDR3 loop reads CASRNSGSVYNEQFF. CDR3 coding DNA: TGTGCCAGCAGAAACAGCGGGAGTGTCTACAATGAGCAGTTCTTC. Together with reference TRBV2 and TRBJ2-1, the CDR3 gives the full variable domain: EPEVTQTPSHQVTQMGQEVILRCVPISNHLYFYWYRQILGQKVEFLVSFYNNEISEKSEIFDDQFSVERPDGSNFTLKIRSTKLEDSAMYFCASRNSGSVYNEQFFGPGTRLTVL.

In the case of this clone: Within the sample, other DNA sequences also encode this same CDR3. The genes are TRBV6-6 and TRBJ1-2; no clear D. The V gene lost 4 bases and the J gene lost 2 bases, with 2 bases spanning the gap. The germline CDR1 and CDR2 sequences are MNHNY and SVGAGI (reference sequence). CDR3 length: 11 residues. The CDR3 bases are TGTGCCAGCAGTTCCAACTATGGCTACACCTTC. Translated: CASSSNYGYTF.

The chain links TRBV10-3 to TRBJ2-2; TRBD1 matches 10 bases. This CDR3 has 17 amino acids. Germline V lookup: CDR1 ENHRY, CDR2 SYGVKD. V lost 0 bases, J lost 3 bases, and 4 bases stayed unmatched. The DNA of the CDR3 is TGTGCCATCAGTGAGTCTGTGGGACAGGGGCACACCGGGGAGCTGTTTTTT. This encodes CAISESVGQGHTGELFF.

The chain employs TRBV11-3 and TRBJ2-2; tentative D call: TRBD2 (6 bases). Germline V gene lookup returns CDR1 SGHNT and CDR2 YENEEA. The CDR3 totals 16 residues. With 5 bases removed from V and 1 base from J, the gap between germline ends came to 14 bases. CDR3 in DNA: TGTGCCAGCAGCCCCGGGGGAGCGGAGAACACCGGGGAGCTGTTTTTT. This translates into CASSPGGAENTGELFF.

The rearrangement links TRBV30 to TRBJ1-6; tentative D call: TRBD1 (5 bases). CDR1 is GTSNPN and CDR2 is SVGIG in the germline V gene (reference sequence). The CDR3 has 15 amino acids. Deletions cut 8 bases from V and 9 bases from J, with 23 bases between. In nucleotides, the CDR3 is TGTGCCCGCCGTGTGGGGTCGGGGCCGGGTTCACCCCTCCACTTT. This translates into CARRVGSGPGSPLHF.

This clone was seen more than once but under ten times. The chain carries TRBV11-2 and TRBJ2-5; 10 positions agree with TRBD2. This CDR3 region has 13 residues. Germline V gives CDR1 SGHAT, CDR2 FQNNGV. V trimming: 8 bases; J trimming: 3 bases; junction bases outside the gene matches: 3. CDR3 nucleotides: TGTGCCAGCGGACTAGCGGACAAAGAGACCCAGTACTTC. It codes for CASGLADKETQYF.

This clone has only one observation. V and J are TRBV19 and TRBJ2-3; 9 bases agree with TRBD1. Trimming cost V 5 bases and J 0 bases; bases outside gene matches: 6. The CDR3 sequence is 16 residues long. CDR1 and CDR2 (germline): LNHDA, SQIVND (reference sequence). In DNA form, the CDR3 reads TGTGCCAGTAGTCAGGGGACAGGGCTAAGCACAGATACGCAGTATTTT. It encodes CASSQGTGLSTDTQYF.

This rearrangement joins TRBV5-5 to TRBJ2-1; no clear D. Deletions cut 0 bases from V and 0 bases from J, with 7 bases between. CDR1 is SGHKS and CDR2 is YYEKEE in the germline V gene (reference sequence). This CDR3 is 15 amino acids long. The CDR3 DNA reads TGTGCCAGCAGCTTGGACTATAGCTCCTACAATGAGCAGTTCTTC. It translates to CASSLDYSSYNEQFF.

This clone was counted once. An end of the junction does not agree with germline; a read error may underlie this. Other DNA sequences in this specimen translate into the identical CDR3. V gene TRBV6-1 combines with J gene TRBJ2-2, with D possibly TRBD2 on 5 matching bases. Germline V gene lookup returns CDR1 MNHNS and CDR2 SASEGT. The CDR3 length is 15 residues. CDR3 nucleotides: TGCGCCACTTCACCAACCCTCCGAGGGATCGGGGAGCTGTTTTTT. Protein: CATSPTLRGIGELFF.

The chain has TRBV30 and TRBJ2-3; 8 bases align to TRBD2. The CDR3 sequence is 17 residues long. V dropped 0 bases and J dropped 4; count of bases not matched to a gene: 12. Germline CDR1 GTSNPN, CDR2 SVGIG (reference sequence). This CDR3 is CAWSVLGPGGPADTQYF. Here the CDR3 DNA reads TGTGCCTGGAGTGTACTAGGCCCGGGAGGGCCCGCAGATACGCAGTATTTT.

The chain couples TRBV5-1 to TRBJ2-1, with 9 positions matching TRBD2. CDR1 and CDR2 (germline): SGHRS, YFSETQ. Unmatched junction bases numbered 8, after V lost 6 bases and J lost 10 bases. The CDR3 has 13 residues. The CDR3 sequence: CASNSAGGDEQFF. CDR3 coding DNA: TGCGCCAGCAACTCGGCGGGAGGGGACGAGCAGTTCTTC.

The chain uses TRBV19 and TRBJ1-4; D unclear. The V end was cut by 1 base, the J end by 7 bases, with 13 bases between. Germline CDR1 LNHDA, CDR2 SQIVND (reference sequence). The CDR3 has 15 residues. The CDR3 region is CASSIANNPGEKLFF. The CDR3 nucleotides read TGTGCCAGTAGTATAGCTAATAACCCGGGTGAAAAACTGTTTTTT.

The rearrangement joins TRBV7-9 to TRBJ2-7, with 11 bases identical to TRBD2. Looked up from germline, CDR1 is SEHNR and CDR2 is FQNEAQ (reference sequence). The trim removed 1 base at V and 6 bases at J, leaving 11 bases unmatched. The CDR3 spans 17 residues. Here the CDR3 reads CASSLGIAGGPEGEQYF. In DNA, the CDR3 is TGTGCCAGCAGCTTAGGTATAGCGGGAGGGCCGGAGGGCGAGCAGTACTTC.

The chain joins TRBV29-1 to TRBJ2-1; perhaps D is TRBD1 or TRBD2 (5 bases each). The germline V and J ends were trimmed by 7 bases and 8 bases, with 15 bases remaining between them. CDR1 and CDR2 from the germline V gene are SQVTM and ANQGSEA. The CDR3 loop spans 12 amino acids. CDR3 sequence reads: CSGRQRFDEQFF. The CDR3, as DNA: TGCAGCGGAAGACAGCGGTTCGATGAGCAGTTCTTC.

The chain employs TRBV15 and TRBJ2-2; no clear D gene. V shed 3 bases and J shed 5 bases, with 7 bases lying between them. CDR3 length equals 13 residues. The germline V gene has CDR1 LNHNV and CDR2 YYDKDF (reference sequence). CDR3 bases: TGTGCCACCAGCAGGGAGATTACCGGGGAGCTGTTTTTT. As protein: CATSREITGELFF. Full variable domain (remainder filled in from reference TRBV15 and TRBJ2-2): DAMVIQNPRYQVTQFGKPVTLSCSQTLNHNVMYWYQQKSSQAPKLLFHYYDKDFNNEADTPDNFQSRRPNTSFCFLDIRSPGLGDTAMYLCATSREITGELFFGEGSRLTVL.

The gene calls are TRBV19 and TRBJ1-5; D remains ambiguous. The CDR3 is 14 amino acids. Trimming shortened V by 1 base and J by 5 bases, and 9 bases separated the two germline ends. CDR1 is LNHDA, CDR2 SQIVND, per germline (reference sequence). CDR3 residues: CASSIGRGDQPQHF. CDR3 nucleotide sequence: TGTGCCAGTAGTATAGGACGGGGAGATCAGCCCCAGCATTTT.

The chain employs TRBV28 and TRBJ1-2; weak D call: TRBD1 (6 bases). CDR1 MDHEN and CDR2 SYDVKM come from the germline V gene. CDR3 length: 14 amino acids. V was cut by 3 bases and J by 4 bases, with 12 bases left in between. CDR3 in DNA: TGTGCCAGCAGTTTCCGGCAGGGGCGCTATGGCTACACCTTC. Amino acids: CASSFRQGRYGYTF.